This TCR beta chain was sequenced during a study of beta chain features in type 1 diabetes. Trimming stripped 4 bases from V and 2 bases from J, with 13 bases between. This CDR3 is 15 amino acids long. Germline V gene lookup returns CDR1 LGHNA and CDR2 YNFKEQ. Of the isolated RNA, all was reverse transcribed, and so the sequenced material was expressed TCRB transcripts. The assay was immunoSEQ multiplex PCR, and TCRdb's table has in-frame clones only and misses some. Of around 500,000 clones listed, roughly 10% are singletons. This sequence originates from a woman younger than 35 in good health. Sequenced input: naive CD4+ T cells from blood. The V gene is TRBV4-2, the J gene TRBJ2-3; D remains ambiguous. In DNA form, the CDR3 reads TGTGCCAGCAGCCGTCTTACGGACCTCACAGATACGCAGTATTTT. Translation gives CASSRLTDLTDTQYF.